The sequence of this TCR beta chain was determined in a study of blood T cell repertoires in COVID-19. Study in general: The study drew acute and convalescent COVID-19 samples from the United States, Italy and Spain. PBMCs, B-cell-depleted T cells, or T cells were the source of the cDNA or gDNA that made up the material.

The CDR3 loop spans 15 amino acids. Germline V gene data show CDR1 as MDHEN and CDR2 as SYDVKM. V shed 1 base, J shed 8 bases, and the junction held 4 bases outside the gene matches. In the source study's methods: Nucleated cell counts were estimated from reference gene primer amplification. Measured with immunoSEQ multiplex PCR; TCRdb has only the in-frame clones, and not every one. D and trimming come from the DNA, and the V and J calls and clone size come from that table. The profile shows roughly 260,000 clones, 65% to 90% of them singletons. Input material: peripheral blood. The clonotype comes from a woman of 80 years or more with active or convalescent COVID-19. This chain joins TRBV28 and TRBJ1-4; TRBD1 matches at 10 bases. The CDR3 reads CASSLYGTGEEKLFF. The CDR3 region has the DNA TGTGCCAGCAGTTTATATGGGACAGGGGAAGAAAAACTGTTTTTT.